The T cell receptor beta chain under discussion was sequenced for a study of T cell responses to AZD1222 COVID-19 vaccine. Study findings and constraints: Clonal diversity may have been underestimated in mostly white British donors. Only after the peak T cell response were repertoires sampled. Just a handful of AZD1222 recipients tested seropositive at baseline.

The protocol was immunoSEQ multiplex PCR, while the TCRdb copy is restricted to in-frame clones and leaves out a portion. The top ten hold around 28% of the sample, which has 57,000 or so clones, about 81% seen once. The CDR3 runs to 16 residues. Germline CDR1 LGHDT, CDR2 YNNKEL (reference sequence). J gave up 7 bases and V 4 bases, and 13 bases lay outside the gene matches. Combined were second doses at about 4 or about 12 weeks. Worth noting for this clone: Its matching antigen is unknown.

This receptor was taken from an adult who received the AZD1222 COVID-19 vaccine. Sample: peripheral blood, taken 28 days after the second AZD1222 dose. The chain uses TRBV3-1 (or the pseudogene TRBV3-2) and TRBJ2-1, with 7 bases fitting TRBD1. CDR3 region: CASSRFRTGAGNEQFF. CDR3 nucleotides: TGTGCCAGCAGCCGTTTCCGAACAGGGGCTGGAAATGAGCAGTTCTTC.